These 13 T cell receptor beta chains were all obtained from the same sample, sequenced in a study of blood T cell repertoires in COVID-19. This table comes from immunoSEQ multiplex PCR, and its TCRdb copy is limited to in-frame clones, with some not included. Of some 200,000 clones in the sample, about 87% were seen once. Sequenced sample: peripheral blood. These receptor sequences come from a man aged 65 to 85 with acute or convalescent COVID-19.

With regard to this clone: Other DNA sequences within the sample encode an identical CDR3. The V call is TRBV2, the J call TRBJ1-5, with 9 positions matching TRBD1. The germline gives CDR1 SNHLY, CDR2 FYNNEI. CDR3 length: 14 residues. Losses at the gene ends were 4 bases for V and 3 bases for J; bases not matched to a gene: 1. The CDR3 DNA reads TGTGCCAGCAGTGGGGACAGGGTCAATCAGCCCCAGCATTTT. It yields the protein CASSGDRVNQPQHF.

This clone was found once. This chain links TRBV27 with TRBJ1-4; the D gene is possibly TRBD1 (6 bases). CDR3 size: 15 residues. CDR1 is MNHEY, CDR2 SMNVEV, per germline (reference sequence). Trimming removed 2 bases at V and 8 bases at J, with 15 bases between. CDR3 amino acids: CASSLKGGKVEKLFF. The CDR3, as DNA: TGTGCCAGCAGTTTAAAGGGGGGGAAGGTGGAAAAACTGTTTTTT. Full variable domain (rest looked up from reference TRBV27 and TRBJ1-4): EAQVTQNPRYLITVTGKKLTVTCSQNMNHEYMSWYRQDPGLGLRQIYYSMNVEVTDKGDVPEGYKVSRKEKRNFPLILESPSPNQTSLYFCASSLKGGKVEKLFFGSGTQLSVL.

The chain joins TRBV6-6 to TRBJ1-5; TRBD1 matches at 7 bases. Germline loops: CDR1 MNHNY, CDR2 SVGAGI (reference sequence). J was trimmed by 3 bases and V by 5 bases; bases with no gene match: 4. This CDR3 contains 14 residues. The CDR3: CASSATGDNQPQHF. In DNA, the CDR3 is TGTGCCAGCAGTGCCACAGGGGACAATCAGCCCCAGCATTTT.

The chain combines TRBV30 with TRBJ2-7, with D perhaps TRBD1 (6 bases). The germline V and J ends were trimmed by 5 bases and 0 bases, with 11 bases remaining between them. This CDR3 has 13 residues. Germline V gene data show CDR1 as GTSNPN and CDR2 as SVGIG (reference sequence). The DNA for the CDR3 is TGTGCCTGGTCCAGGGGAATCTCCTACGAGCAGTACTTC. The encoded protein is CAWSRGISYEQYF.

The CDR3 spells CASSQAAGQRSYGYTF. CDR3 DNA: TGCGCCAGCAGCCAAGCCGCCGGTCAGAGGAGCTATGGCTACACCTTC. V usage is TRBV4-1 and J usage is TRBJ1-2, with D uncertain. Germline-derived CDR1 and CDR2 are MGHRA and YSYEKL. The CDR3 length is 16 residues. Trimming took off 1 base at V and 4 bases at J, with 16 bases between the two ends.

The CDR3 is CASSQGRARGNEQYF. Written as DNA, the CDR3 is TGTGCCAGCAGCCAAGGAAGGGCCAGGGGGAACGAGCAGTACTTC. The rearrangement links TRBV3-1 (or the pseudogene TRBV3-2) to TRBJ2-7; 7 bases line up with TRBD1. CDR1 and CDR2 (germline): LGHDT, YNNKEL (reference sequence). The CDR3 spans 15 residues. With 1 base clipped from V and 5 bases from J, the junction kept 8 bases outside the gene matches.

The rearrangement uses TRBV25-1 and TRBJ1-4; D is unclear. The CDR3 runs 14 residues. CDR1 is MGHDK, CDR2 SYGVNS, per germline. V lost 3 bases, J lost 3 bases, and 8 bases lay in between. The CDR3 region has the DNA TGTGCCAGCAGTGACCCCGGGGCTAATGAAAAACTGTTTTTT. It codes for CASSDPGANEKLFF.

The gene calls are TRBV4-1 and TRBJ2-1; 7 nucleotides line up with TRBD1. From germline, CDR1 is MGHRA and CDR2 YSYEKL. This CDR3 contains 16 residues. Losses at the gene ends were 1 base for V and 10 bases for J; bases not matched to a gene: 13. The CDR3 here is CASSQGDRVKGMEQFF. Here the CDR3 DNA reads TGCGCCAGCAGCCAAGGTGACAGGGTTAAAGGAATGGAGCAGTTCTTC.

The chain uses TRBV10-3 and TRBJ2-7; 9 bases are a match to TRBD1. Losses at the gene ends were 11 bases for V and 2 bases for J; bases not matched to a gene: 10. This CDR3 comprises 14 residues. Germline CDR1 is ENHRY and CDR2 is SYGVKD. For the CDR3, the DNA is TGTGCCGTTAAAGCGGGACAGGGAGCCTACGAGCAGTACTTC. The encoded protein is CAVKAGQGAYEQYF.

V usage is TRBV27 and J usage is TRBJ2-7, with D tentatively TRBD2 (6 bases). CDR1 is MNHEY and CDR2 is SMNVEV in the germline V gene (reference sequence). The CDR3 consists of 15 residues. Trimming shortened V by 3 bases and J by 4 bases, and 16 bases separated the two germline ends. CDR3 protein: CASSFQTAGPYEQYF. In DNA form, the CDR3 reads TGTGCCAGCAGTTTTCAGACAGCGGGCCCTTACGAGCAGTACTTC.

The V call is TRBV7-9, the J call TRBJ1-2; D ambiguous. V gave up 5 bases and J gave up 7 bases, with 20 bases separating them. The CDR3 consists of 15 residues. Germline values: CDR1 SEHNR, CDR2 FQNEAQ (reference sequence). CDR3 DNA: TGTGCCAGCAGCCTGATCGGTAATTCCAGAGGTGGCTACACCTTC. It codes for CASSLIGNSRGGYTF.

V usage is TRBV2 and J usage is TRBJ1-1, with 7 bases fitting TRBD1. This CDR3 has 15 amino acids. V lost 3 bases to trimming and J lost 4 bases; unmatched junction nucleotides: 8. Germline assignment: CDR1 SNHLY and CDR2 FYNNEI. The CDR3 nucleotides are TGTGCCAGCAGTGAGAGGGACAGAGGCCCCACTGAAGCTTTCTTT. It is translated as CASSERDRGPTEAFF.

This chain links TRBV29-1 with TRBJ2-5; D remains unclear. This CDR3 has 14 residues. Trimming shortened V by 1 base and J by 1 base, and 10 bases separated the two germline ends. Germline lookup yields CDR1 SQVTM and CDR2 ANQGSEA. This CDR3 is CSVEVETFQETQYF. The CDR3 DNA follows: TGCAGCGTTGAAGTTGAGACATTCCAAGAGACCCAGTACTTC.